This T cell receptor beta chain was documented in a study of response to subunit inactivated influenza vaccine. Whole-study results and caveats: The authors proposed limited new T cell recruitment per seasonal influenza vaccination.

This clonotype was recorded a few times. Its cognate antigen is unknown. This CDR3 spans 14 amino acids. V lost 1 base and J lost 7; bases outside the gene matches: 9. The germline gives CDR1 SQVTM, CDR2 ANQGSEA. TCRdb analysed the RT-PCR reads with MiXCR anew, one entry per CDR3 protein. The table lists about 500,000 distinct CDR3 sequences, approximately 13% of them singletons. Here the sequenced sample was PBMCs from blood, taken 45 days after vaccination. The receptor was isolated from a man in his forties or fifties who received an inactivated influenza vaccine. The chain employs TRBV29-1 and TRBJ1-1, with 7 bases identical to TRBD1. CDR3: CSVEALSQGIEAFF. The CDR3 DNA reads TGCAGCGTTGAAGCCCTATCACAGGGGATTGAAGCTTTCTTT.